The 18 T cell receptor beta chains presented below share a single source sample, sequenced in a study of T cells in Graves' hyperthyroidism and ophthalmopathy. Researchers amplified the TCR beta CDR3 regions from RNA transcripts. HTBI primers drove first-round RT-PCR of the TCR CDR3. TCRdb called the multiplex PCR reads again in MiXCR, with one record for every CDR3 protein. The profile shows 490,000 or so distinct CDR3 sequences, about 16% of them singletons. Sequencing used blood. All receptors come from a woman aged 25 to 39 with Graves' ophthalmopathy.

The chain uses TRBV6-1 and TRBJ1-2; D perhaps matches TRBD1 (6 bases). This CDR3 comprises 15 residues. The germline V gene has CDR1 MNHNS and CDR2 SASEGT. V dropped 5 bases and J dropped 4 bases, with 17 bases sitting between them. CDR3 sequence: CASSFSGAGSYGYTF. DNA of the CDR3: TGTGCCAGCAGTTTCTCAGGGGCCGGATCCTATGGCTACACCTTC.

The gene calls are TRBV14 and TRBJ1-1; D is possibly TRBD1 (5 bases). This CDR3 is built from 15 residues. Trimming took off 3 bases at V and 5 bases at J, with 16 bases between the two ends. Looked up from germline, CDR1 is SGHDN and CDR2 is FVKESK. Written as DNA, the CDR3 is TGTGCCAGCAGCCAGCAAACGGGACCGCGAACTGAAGCTTTCTTT. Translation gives CASSQQTGPRTEAFF.

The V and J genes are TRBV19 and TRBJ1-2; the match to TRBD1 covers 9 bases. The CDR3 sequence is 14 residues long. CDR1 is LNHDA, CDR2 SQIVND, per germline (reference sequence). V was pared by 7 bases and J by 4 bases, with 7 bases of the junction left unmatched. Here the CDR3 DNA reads TGTGCCAGTAAAACAGGGGGCGGTGGCTATGGCTACACCTTC. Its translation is CASKTGGGGYGYTF. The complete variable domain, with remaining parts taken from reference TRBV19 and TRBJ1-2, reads DGGITQSPKYLFRKEGQNVTLSCEQNLNHDAMYWYRQDPGQGLRLIYYSQIVNDFQKGDIAEGYSVSREKKESFPLTVTSAQKNPTAFYLCASKTGGGGYGYTFGSGTRLTVV.

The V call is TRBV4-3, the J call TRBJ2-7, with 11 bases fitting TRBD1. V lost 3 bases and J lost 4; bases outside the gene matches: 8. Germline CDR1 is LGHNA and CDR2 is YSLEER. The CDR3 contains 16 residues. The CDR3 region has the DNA TGCGCCAGCAGCCATAATGGCGGACAGGGGGCTTACGAGCAGTACTTC. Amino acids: CASSHNGGQGAYEQYF.

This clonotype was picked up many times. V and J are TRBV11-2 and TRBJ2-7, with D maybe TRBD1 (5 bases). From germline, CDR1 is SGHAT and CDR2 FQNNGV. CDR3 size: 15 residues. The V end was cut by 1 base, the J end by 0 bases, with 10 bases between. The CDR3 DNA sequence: TGTGCCAGCAGCTTAGCGCAGGGATTCTCCTACGAGCAGTACTTC. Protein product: CASSLAQGFSYEQYF.

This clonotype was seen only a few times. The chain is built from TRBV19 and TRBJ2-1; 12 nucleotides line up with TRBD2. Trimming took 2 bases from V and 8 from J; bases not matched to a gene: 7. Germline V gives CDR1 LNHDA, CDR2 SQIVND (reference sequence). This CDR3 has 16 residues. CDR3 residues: CASSILAGGQIDEQFF. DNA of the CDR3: TGTGCCAGTAGTATACTAGCGGGAGGGCAGATAGATGAGCAGTTCTTC.

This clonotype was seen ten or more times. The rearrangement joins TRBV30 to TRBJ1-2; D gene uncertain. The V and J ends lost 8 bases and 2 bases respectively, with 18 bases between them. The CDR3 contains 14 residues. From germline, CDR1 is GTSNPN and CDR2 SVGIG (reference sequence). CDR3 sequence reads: CALDWMGSNYGYTF. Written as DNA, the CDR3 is TGTGCCCTAGACTGGATGGGGTCCAACTATGGCTACACCTTC.

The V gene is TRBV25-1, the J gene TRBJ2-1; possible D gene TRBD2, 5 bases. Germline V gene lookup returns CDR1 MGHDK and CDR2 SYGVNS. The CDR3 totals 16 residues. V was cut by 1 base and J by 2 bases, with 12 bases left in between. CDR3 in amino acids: CASSESEGLTYNEQFF. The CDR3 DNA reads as TGTGCCAGCAGTGAATCTGAAGGACTCACCTACAATGAGCAGTTCTTC.

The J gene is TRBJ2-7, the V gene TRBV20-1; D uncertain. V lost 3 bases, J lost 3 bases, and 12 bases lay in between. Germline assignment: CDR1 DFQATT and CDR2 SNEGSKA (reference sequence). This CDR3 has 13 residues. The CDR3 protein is CSASRSNRYEQYF. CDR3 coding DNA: TGCAGTGCTAGCCGGTCTAATCGCTACGAGCAGTACTTC.

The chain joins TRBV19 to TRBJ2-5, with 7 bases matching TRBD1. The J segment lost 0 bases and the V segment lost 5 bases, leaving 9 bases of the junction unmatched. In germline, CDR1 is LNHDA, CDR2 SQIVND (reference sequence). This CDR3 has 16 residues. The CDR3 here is CASSDREGWYQETQYF. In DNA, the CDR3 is TGTGCCAGTAGTGACAGGGAAGGCTGGTACCAAGAGACCCAGTACTTC.

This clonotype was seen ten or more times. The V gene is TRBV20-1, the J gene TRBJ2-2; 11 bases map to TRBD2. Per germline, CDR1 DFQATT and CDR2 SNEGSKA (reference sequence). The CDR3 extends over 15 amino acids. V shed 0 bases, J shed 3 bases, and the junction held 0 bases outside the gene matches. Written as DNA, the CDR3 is TGCAGTGCTAGAGAACTAGCGGGAGACACCGGGGAGCTGTTTTTT. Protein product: CSARELAGDTGELFF.

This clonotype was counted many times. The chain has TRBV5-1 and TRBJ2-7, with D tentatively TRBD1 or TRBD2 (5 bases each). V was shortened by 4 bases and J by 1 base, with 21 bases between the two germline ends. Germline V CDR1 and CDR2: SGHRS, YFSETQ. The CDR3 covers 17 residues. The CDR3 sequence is CASSQDLPGTESYEQYF. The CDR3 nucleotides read TGCGCCAGCAGCCAGGATCTCCCCGGGACGGAGTCCTACGAGCAGTACTTC. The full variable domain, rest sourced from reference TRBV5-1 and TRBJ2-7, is KAGVTQTPRYLIKTRGQQVTLSCSPISGHRSVSWYQQTPGQGLQFLFEYFSETQRNKGNFPGRFSGRQFSNSRSEMNVSTLELGDSALYLCASSQDLPGTESYEQYFGPGTRLTVT.

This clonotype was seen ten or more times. The CDR3 DNA is TGTGCCATCAGTGGGGAAGAGACCCAGTACTTC. Translation: CAISGEETQYF. The genes are TRBV10-3 and TRBJ2-5; unclear D gene. The V end lost 4 bases, the J end lost 3 bases, and 3 bases lay between the germline ends. Per germline, CDR1 ENHRY and CDR2 SYGVKD. The CDR3 spans 11 residues.

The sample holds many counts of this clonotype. The CDR3 sequence: CASSQGESGELFF. CDR3 in DNA: TGCGCCAGCAGCCAAGGGGAATCCGGGGAGCTGTTTTTT. The chain couples TRBV4-3 to TRBJ2-2; unclear D gene. Per germline, CDR1 LGHNA and CDR2 YSLEER. V lost 1 base and J lost 6, with 6 bases in between. The length of the CDR3 is 13 residues.

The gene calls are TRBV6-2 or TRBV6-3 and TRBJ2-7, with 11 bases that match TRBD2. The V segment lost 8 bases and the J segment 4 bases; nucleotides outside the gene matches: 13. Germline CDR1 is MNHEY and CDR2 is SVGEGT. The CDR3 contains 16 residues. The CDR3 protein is CASDYKLGTSGYEQYF. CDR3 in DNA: TGTGCCAGCGACTACAAACTGGGGACTAGCGGTTACGAGCAGTACTTC.

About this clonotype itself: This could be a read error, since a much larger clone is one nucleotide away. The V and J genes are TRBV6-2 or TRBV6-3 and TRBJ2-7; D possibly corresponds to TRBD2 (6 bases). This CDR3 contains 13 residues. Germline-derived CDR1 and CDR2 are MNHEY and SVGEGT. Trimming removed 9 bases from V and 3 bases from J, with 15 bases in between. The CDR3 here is CASSVADGYEQYF. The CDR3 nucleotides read TGTGCCAGTTCAGTAGCGGACGGCTACGAGCAGTACTTC.

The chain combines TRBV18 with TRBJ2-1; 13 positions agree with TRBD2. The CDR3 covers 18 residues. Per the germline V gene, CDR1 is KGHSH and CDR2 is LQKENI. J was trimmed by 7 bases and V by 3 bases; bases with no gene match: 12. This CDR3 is CASSPPVTSGRSRNEQFF. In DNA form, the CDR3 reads TGTGCCAGCTCACCTCCTGTGACTAGCGGGAGGTCGAGGAATGAGCAGTTCTTC.

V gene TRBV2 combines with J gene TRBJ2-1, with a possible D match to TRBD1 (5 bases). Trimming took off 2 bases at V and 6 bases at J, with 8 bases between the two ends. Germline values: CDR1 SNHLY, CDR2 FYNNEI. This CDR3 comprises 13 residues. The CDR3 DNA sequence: TGTGCCAGCAGTGAACCAGGGTTCAATGAGCAGTTCTTC. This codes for CASSEPGFNEQFF.